Listed here are 22 T cell receptor beta chains from one sample, sequenced in a study of cytomegalovirus exposure and HLA in healthy donors (dated by TCRdb to 2017 to 2019). The library was generated by the immunoSEQ multiplex PCR assay. The multiplex PCR relied on a mix of 60 forward primers for TCR Vbeta segments and 13 reverse primers for TCR Jbeta segments. TCRdb took over this immuneACCESS table, retaining in-frame rearrangements with V and J assigned. Such tables are incomplete; in checked studies, under half of the missing clones stem from an unresolved V gene, and the remainder is unexplained. The sample contains some 200,000 clones, around 81% of them found a single time. The leading ten clones occupy roughly 2.1% of the sample. The sample taken for sequencing was PBMCs. The receptors originated from a woman aged 25 to 39 in good health and CMV-seropositive.

V is TRBV7-6 and J is TRBJ2-5, with 9 bases fitting TRBD2. The CDR3 runs to 16 residues. Per germline, CDR1 SGHVS and CDR2 FNYEAQ. V was pared by 1 base and J by 5 bases, with 8 bases of the junction left unmatched. The CDR3 here is CASSLVSGRGEETQYF. The CDR3 coding sequence is TGTGCCAGCAGCTTAGTTAGCGGGAGAGGGGAGGAGACCCAGTACTTC.

The genes are TRBV5-4 and TRBJ2-3; TRBD2 agrees at 10 bases. The CDR3 is 15 amino acids. Germline CDR1 SGHNT, CDR2 YYREEE (reference sequence). V shed 4 bases and J 3 bases; nucleotides not matched to a gene: 5. CDR3 DNA sequence: TGTGCCAGCAGCAACTCACTAGCGGGGACAGATACGCAGTATTTT. Amino acids: CASSNSLAGTDTQYF. The variable domain in full, with the rest retrieved from reference TRBV5-4 and TRBJ2-3, is ETGVTQSPTHLIKTRGQQVTLRCSSQSGHNTVSWYQQALGQGPQFIFQYYREEENGRGNFPPRFSGLQFPNYSSELNVNALELDDSALYLCASSNSLAGTDTQYFGPGTRLTVL.

This chain links TRBV7-9 with TRBJ2-3; perhaps TRBD2 as D (6 bases). Germline CDR1 is SEHNR and CDR2 is FQNEAQ (reference sequence). V lost 2 bases, J lost 4 bases, and 10 bases lay in between. The CDR3 length is 14 residues. The CDR3 nucleotides read TGTGCCAGCAGCTTACAGGCGGGGTCAGATACGCAGTATTTT. Protein sequence: CASSLQAGSDTQYF. The full variable domain, its missing parts supplied by reference TRBV7-9 and TRBJ2-3, is DTGVSQNPRHKITKRGQNVTFRCDPISEHNRLYWYRQTLGQGPEFLTYFQNEAQLEKSRLLSDRFSAERPKGSFSTLEIQRTEQGDSAMYLCASSLQAGSDTQYFGPGTRLTVL.

The chain links TRBV7-2 to TRBJ2-1; a possible D gene is TRBD1 (6 bases). CDR1 is SGHTA and CDR2 is FQGNSA in the germline V gene. This CDR3 spans 15 amino acids. Trimming removed 1 base at V and 2 bases at J, with 9 bases between. CDR3 DNA: TGTGCCAGCAGCTTAGTGGGGGCCACCTACAATGAGCAGTTCTTC. It yields the protein CASSLVGATYNEQFF.

The chain employs TRBV6-5 and TRBJ1-4; 9 nucleotides line up with TRBD1. V gave up 5 bases and J gave up 12 bases; unmatched junction bases: 4. Germline-derived CDR1 and CDR2 are MNHEY and SVGAGI. The CDR3 loop spans 12 amino acids. As DNA, the CDR3 is TGTGCCAGCAGTGGACAGGGGTACGAACTGTTTTTT. This encodes CASSGQGYELFF.

This chain connects TRBV5-1 to TRBJ1-2; perhaps TRBD1 as D (6 bases). The germline V and J ends were trimmed by 0 bases and 6 bases, with 12 bases remaining between them. The CDR3 sequence is 14 residues long. Per germline, CDR1 SGHRS and CDR2 YFSETQ. CDR3 nucleotide sequence: TGCGCCAGCAGCTTGGTCGGGGGGCTTAATGGCTACACCTTC. This encodes CASSLVGGLNGYTF.

This chain connects TRBV30 to TRBJ1-1; 7 nucleotides line up with TRBD1. Germline V gene lookup returns CDR1 GTSNPN and CDR2 SVGIG (reference sequence). Trimming cost V 2 bases and J 5 bases; bases outside gene matches: 5. The CDR3 length is 13 residues. The CDR3 sequence is CAWSLTGRTEAFF. DNA of the CDR3: TGTGCCTGGAGTCTGACAGGGCGGACTGAAGCTTTCTTT.

The rearrangement links TRBV6-1 to TRBJ1-5, with D possibly TRBD1 on 6 matching bases. Trimming removed 7 bases from V and 3 bases from J, with 13 bases in between. The length of the CDR3 is 14 residues. The germline CDR1 and CDR2 sequences are MNHNS and SASEGT. CDR3 sequence: CASNQQGTNQPQHF. In DNA, the CDR3 is TGTGCCAGCAACCAACAGGGTACCAATCAGCCCCAGCATTTT.

This chain links TRBV5-4 with TRBJ2-7, with D unclear. Per germline, CDR1 SGHNT and CDR2 YYREEE (reference sequence). V shed 3 bases and J shed 0 bases, with 7 bases lying between them. CDR3 size: 13 residues. The CDR3 is CASSSWSSYEQYF. The CDR3 region has the DNA TGTGCCAGCAGCTCCTGGAGCTCCTACGAGCAGTACTTC.

This rearrangement joins TRBV4-3 to TRBJ2-3; D gene ambiguous. V lost 0 bases to trimming and J lost 2 bases, with 9 bases between them. Germline V gene data show CDR1 as LGHNA and CDR2 as YSLEER. The CDR3 is 15 amino acids. The CDR3: CASSQDFLVTDTQYF. The CDR3 DNA is TGCGCCAGCAGCCAAGATTTTCTCGTCACAGATACGCAGTATTTT.

This sequence joins TRBV7-7 and TRBJ2-1; perhaps TRBD1 as D (5 bases). Germline values: CDR1 SSHAT, CDR2 FNYEAQ (reference sequence). The CDR3 sequence is 17 residues long. The V end was cut by 5 bases, the J end by 5 bases, with 22 bases between. The CDR3 reads CASSSKQGGRLNNEQFF. The CDR3 region has the DNA TGTGCCAGCAGCAGTAAGCAGGGTGGCCGCCTTAACAATGAGCAGTTCTTC.

The CDR3 loop is CASSTGPTQDAGETQYF. Here the CDR3 DNA reads TGTGCCAGCAGCACAGGTCCTACGCAGGATGCCGGAGAGACCCAGTACTTC. The chain uses TRBV5-4 and TRBJ2-5; a weak D match, TRBD1 (5 bases). This CDR3 has 17 amino acids. Germline values: CDR1 SGHNT, CDR2 YYREEE (reference sequence). V was trimmed by 4 bases and J by 4 bases, leaving 23 bases between them.

The chain links TRBV28 to TRBJ1-1, with 9 bases aligning to TRBD1. The V and J ends lost 2 bases and 10 bases, in that order; junction bases with no gene match: 8. This CDR3 is 14 amino acids long. From germline, CDR1 is MDHEN and CDR2 SYDVKM. CDR3 nucleotides: TGTGCCAGCAGTTTAGGGGGACAGGGTAAGGGAGCTTTCTTT. Amino acids: CASSLGGQGKGAFF.

The V gene is TRBV19, the J gene TRBJ1-2; D not resolved. The CDR3 is 12 amino acids. Trimming pared 3 bases from V and 3 bases from J, leaving 5 bases between. Per germline, CDR1 LNHDA and CDR2 SQIVND (reference sequence). CDR3 coding DNA: TGTGCCAGTAGTATCCGGGACTATGGCTACACCTTC. It specifies CASSIRDYGYTF.

V usage is TRBV11-2 and J usage is TRBJ2-7; no clear D gene. CDR3 size: 12 residues. In germline, CDR1 is SGHAT, CDR2 FQNNGV. The V and J ends lost 2 bases and 5 bases respectively, with 7 bases between them. The CDR3 DNA follows: TGTGCCAGCAGCTTAATAGTCCACGAGCAGTACTTC. Protein sequence: CASSLIVHEQYF. The entire variable domain, with the rest obtained from reference TRBV11-2 and TRBJ2-7, is as follows: EAGVAQSPRYKIIEKRQSVAFWCNPISGHATLYWYQQILGQGPKLLIQFQNNGVVDDSQLPKDRFSAERLKGVDSTLKIQPAKLEDSAVYLCASSLIVHEQYFGPGTRLTVT.

Only one count was recorded for this clone. The J gene is TRBJ1-2, the V gene TRBV6-1; perhaps TRBD1 as D (6 bases). Trimming cost V 2 bases and J 8 bases, with 18 bases left between them. Germline V gene lookup returns CDR1 MNHNS and CDR2 SASEGT. The CDR3 is 15 residues long. The CDR3 here is CASSELGRGAGGYTF. CDR3 bases: TGTGCCAGCAGTGAACTGGGGAGGGGGGCTGGAGGCTACACCTTC.

V usage is TRBV5-1 and J usage is TRBJ1-6, with TRBD1 matching over 9 bases. Germline V gives CDR1 SGHRS, CDR2 YFSETQ. The CDR3 is 16 residues long. J gave up 10 bases and V 4 bases, and 12 bases lay outside the gene matches. For the CDR3, the DNA is TGCGCCAGCAGCCGCTTAGACAGGGGGGCCAACTCACCCCTCCACTTT. Translating it yields CASSRLDRGANSPLHF.

This clone was counted a single time. This chain joins TRBV5-4 and TRBJ2-7; D is ambiguous. The length of the CDR3 is 13 residues. V was cut by 0 bases and J by 2 bases, with 6 bases left in between. CDR1 is SGHNT and CDR2 is YYREEE in the germline V gene (reference sequence). CDR3 sequence (DNA): TGTGCCAGCAGCTTGGCCGGTACCTACGAGCAGTACTTC. Its protein product is CASSLAGTYEQYF.

The chain employs TRBV5-1 and TRBJ1-1, with a possible D match to TRBD1 (5 bases). Per the germline V gene, CDR1 is SGHRS and CDR2 is YFSETQ. This CDR3 region has 14 residues. The ends were cut back, 5 bases at V and 8 bases at J, with 19 bases in the middle. The CDR3 loop reads CASSRSEWGFEAFF. The CDR3 DNA sequence: TGCGCCAGCAGTAGATCCGAATGGGGCTTCGAAGCTTTCTTT.

The chain joins TRBV19 to TRBJ2-1, with D hard to call. CDR3 length: 13 amino acids. Per germline, CDR1 LNHDA and CDR2 SQIVND (reference sequence). With 5 bases removed from V and 10 bases from J, the gap between germline ends came to 15 bases. The chain's CDR3 is CASSLNPELEQFF. The CDR3 DNA is TGTGCCAGTAGTCTTAACCCCGAGTTAGAGCAGTTCTTC.

This chain joins TRBV10-3 and TRBJ1-1; 12 nucleotides match TRBD1. The CDR3 loop spans 15 amino acids. Germline values: CDR1 ENHRY, CDR2 SYGVKD. V trimming: 6 bases; J trimming: 5 bases; junction bases outside the gene matches: 7. This CDR3 is CAISLGTGGRTEAFF. The CDR3 coding sequence is TGTGCCATCAGCCTCGGGACAGGGGGCCGGACTGAAGCTTTCTTT.

The chain uses TRBV4-1 and TRBJ1-4; 9 positions agree with TRBD1. Unmatched junction bases numbered 5, after V lost 1 base and J lost 8 bases. The CDR3 contains 15 residues. The germline V gene encodes CDR1 MGHRA and CDR2 YSYEKL. The CDR3 DNA sequence: TGCGCCAGCAGCCAAGCCGGGACAGGGCAAGAAAAACTGTTTTTT. This translates into CASSQAGTGQEKLFF.